This T cell receptor (beta chain) was found in a study of cytomegalovirus exposure and HLA in healthy donors. Study results and caveats: Cytomegalovirus association was assigned to approximately 160 TCR beta chains. In vitro experiments confirmed that a few CMV-associated chains were specific for CMV antigens. Reportedly, diagnosis of cytomegalovirus status by the classifier showed high specificity and sensitivity. In an earlier analysis, about 90% or about 30%: the productive usage of most TCR beta V segments.

Regarding this clone: Its antigen is still unknown.

The CDR3 sequence is 12 residues long. Germline V lookup: CDR1 MNHGY, CDR2 SVAAGI. With 9 bases removed from V and 10 bases from J, the gap between germline ends came to 16 bases. The PCR employed 60 Vbeta primers together with 13 Jbeta primers. TCRdb's table, derived via immunoSEQ multiplex PCR, lists solely in-frame clones and lacks some. The table has under 200,000 clones, 75% to 90% seen once; the top ten hold about 2.3%. The rearrangement uses TRBV6-9 and TRBJ1-5; D gene uncertain. The receptor's source is a male donor in good health and CMV-seronegative. Sequencing used PBMCs. CDR3 in amino acids: CAREGPFCPQHF. Here the CDR3 DNA reads TGTGCCAGGGAGGGCCCGTTTTGTCCCCAGCATTTT.